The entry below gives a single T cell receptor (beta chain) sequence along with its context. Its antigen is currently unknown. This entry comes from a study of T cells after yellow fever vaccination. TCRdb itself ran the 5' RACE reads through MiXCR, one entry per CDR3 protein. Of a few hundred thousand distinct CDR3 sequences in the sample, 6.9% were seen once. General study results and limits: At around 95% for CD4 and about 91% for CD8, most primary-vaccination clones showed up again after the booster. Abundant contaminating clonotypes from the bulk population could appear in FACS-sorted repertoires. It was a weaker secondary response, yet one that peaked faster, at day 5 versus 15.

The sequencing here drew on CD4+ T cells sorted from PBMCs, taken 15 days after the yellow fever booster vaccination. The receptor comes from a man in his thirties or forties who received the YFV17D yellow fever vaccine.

The CDR3 loop reads CASSQGVQSNQPQHF. In DNA form, the CDR3 reads TGTGCCAGCAGCCAAGGGGTCCAGTCAAATCAGCCCCAGCATTTT. This chain connects TRBV4-2 to TRBJ1-5; D gene ambiguous. Per germline, CDR1 LGHNA and CDR2 YNFKEQ. Deletions cut 1 base from V and 4 bases from J, with 11 bases between. The CDR3 loop spans 15 amino acids.